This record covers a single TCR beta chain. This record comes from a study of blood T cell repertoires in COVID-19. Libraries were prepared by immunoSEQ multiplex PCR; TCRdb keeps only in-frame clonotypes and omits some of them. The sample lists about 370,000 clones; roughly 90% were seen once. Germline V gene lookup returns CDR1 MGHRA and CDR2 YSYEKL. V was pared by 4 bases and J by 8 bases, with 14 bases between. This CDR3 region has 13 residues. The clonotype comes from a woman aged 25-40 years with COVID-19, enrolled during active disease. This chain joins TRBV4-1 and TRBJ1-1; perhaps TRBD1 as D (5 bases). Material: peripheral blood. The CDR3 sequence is CASSLRTTREAFF. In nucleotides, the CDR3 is TGCGCCAGCAGCCTCCGGACAACACGGGAAGCTTTCTTT.